A selection of T cell receptor beta chains follows, all from one sample in a study of blood T cell repertoires in COVID-19. Assay: immunoSEQ multiplex PCR; the TCRdb copy retains only in-frame clones and omits some. The sample shows fewer than 450,000 clones, 80% to 95% of them seen only once. Sequencing was performed on PBMCs or T cells enriched from blood (not recorded which). The receptor source for this set is a young man who had recovered from COVID-19. Each CDR3 is given with its conserved first and last residue. A D gene is named only where the DNA matches it firmly. Clone size appears in some rows only: once, few, many, or a class for an expanded clone.

D,V,J,size,DNA,CDR3
-,TRBV6-5,TRBJ1-6,-,TGTGCCAGCAGTCACCTAGAGAATTACAATTCACCCCTCCACTTT,CASSHLENYNSPLHF
-,TRBV15,TRBJ1-1,-,TGTGCCACCAGCGTTCGACAGCAGACTGAAGCTTTCTTT,CATSVRQQTEAFF
TRBD2,TRBV10-3,TRBJ2-2,-,TGTGCCATCAGTCTCGTACGGACAGGAGGGACTAGCGTCGGCGGGGAGCTGTTTTTT,CAISLVRTGGTSVGGELFF
-,TRBV10-2,TRBJ2-7,few,TGCGCCACTCAAGACAGAACCTACGAGCAGTACTTC,CATQDRTYEQYF
TRBD1,TRBV2,TRBJ1-5,-,TGTGCCAGCAGTAGCCAGCCGACAGGGGTGAATCAGCCCCAGCATTTT,CASSSQPTGVNQPQHF
TRBD2,TRBV19,TRBJ2-5,-,TGTGCCAGTAGTCGTGGACTAGCGGAGAGACAAGAGACCCAGTACTTC,CASSRGLAERQETQYF
TRBD1,TRBV3-1/TRBV3-2,TRBJ1-1,once,TGTGCCAGCAGCCAAGGGCAGGGGGCGACTGAAGCTTTCTTT,CASSQGQGATEAFF
TRBD1,TRBV5-4,TRBJ1-1,-,TGTGCCAGCAGCGAGGGACAGCCGAACACTGAAGCTTTCTTT,CASSEGQPNTEAFF
TRBD1,TRBV3-1/TRBV3-2,TRBJ2-1,-,TGTGCCAGCAGCCATTCCAGGGGGCTCAATGAGCAGTTCTTC,CASSHSRGLNEQFF
-,TRBV28,TRBJ1-6,-,TGTGCCAGCAGCCCTGACAAGTTTTCACCCCTCCACTTT,CASSPDKFSPLHF
-,TRBV3-1/TRBV3-2,TRBJ1-3,-,TGTGCCAGCAGCCAGGTCCCAGGTGATAACACCATATATTTT,CASSQVPGDNTIYF
-,TRBV6-5,TRBJ1-1,-,TGTGCCAGCAGTTGGACTGGAGATGAAGCTTTCTTT,CASSWTGDEAFF
TRBD2,TRBV28,TRBJ2-7,-,TGTGCCAGCAGTCAAAGGACTAGCGGGGTATCCTACGAGCAGTACTTC,CASSQRTSGVSYEQYF
TRBD2,TRBV28,TRBJ2-7,-,TGTGCCAGCAGTACCACGGGACTAGCGGGAGTCGAGCAGTACTTC,CASSTTGLAGVEQYF
-,TRBV9,TRBJ1-1,-,TGTGCCAGCAGCGTAGGGGCCGGGAACACTGAAGCTTTCTTT,CASSVGAGNTEAFF
-,TRBV2,TRBJ2-2,once,TGTGCCAGTACCGGACAGAGCAACACCGGGGAGCTGTTTTTT,CASTGQSNTGELFF
-,TRBV2,TRBJ2-5,few,TGTGCCAGCAGTGTGGCAAGACAAGAGACCCAGTACTTC,CASSVARQETQYF
TRBD1,TRBV10-1,TRBJ2-6,-,TGCGCCAGCAGGGACAGGGGGTCCGCTGGGGCCAACGTCCTGACTTTC,CASRDRGSAGANVLTF
-,TRBV10-2,TRBJ1-1,-,TGCGCCAGCAGGGAACAGGGCAACACTGAAGCTTTCTTT,CASREQGNTEAFF
-,TRBV30,TRBJ2-2,-,TGTGCCTGGAGTTCCTTCGAGGCCGGGGAGCTGTTTTTT,CAWSSFEAGELFF
-,TRBV28,TRBJ2-5,-,TGTGCCAGCACCAAATCAACGGGGACCCAGTACTTC,CASTKSTGTQYF
-,TRBV7-9,TRBJ1-4,-,TGTGCCAGCAGCTTAGGTCCGGGGGAAAAACTGTTTTTT,CASSLGPGEKLFF
-,TRBV7-2,TRBJ1-1,-,TGTGCCAGCAGCTTAGGGGGGGGTGTGAACACTGAAGCTTTCTTT,CASSLGGGVNTEAFF
TRBD1,TRBV19,TRBJ1-1,-,TGTGCCAGTAGTATCGCGGGACAGGGGCTCTTTGGGACTGAAGCTTTCTTT,CASSIAGQGLFGTEAFF
-,TRBV3-1/TRBV3-2,TRBJ2-6,-,TGTGCCAGCAGCGCGACAGTTAGCTCTGGGGCCAACGTCCTGACTTTC,CASSATVSSGANVLTF
-,TRBV5-1,TRBJ2-2,-,TGCGCCAGCAGCCCCTATGCCGGGACAAAGAACACCGGGGAGCTGTTTTTT,CASSPYAGTKNTGELFF
-,TRBV5-4,TRBJ2-1,-,TGTGCCAGCAGCAGTCACAGGGACTCCTACAATGAGCAGTTCTTC,CASSSHRDSYNEQFF
-,TRBV5-6,TRBJ1-1,-,TGTGCCAGCAGCAGCCGGGGGAACACTGAAGCTTTCTTT,CASSSRGNTEAFF
-,TRBV10-3,TRBJ1-1,once,TGTGCCATCAGTAGAGAGGGCAAGAACACTGAAGCTTTCTTT,CAISREGKNTEAFF
TRBD2,TRBV7-3,TRBJ2-1,few,TGTGCCAGCAGCCCACAAGCGGGAGGGCCCTTGAATGAGCAGTTCTTC,CASSPQAGGPLNEQFF
TRBD1,TRBV7-8,TRBJ2-7,-,TGTGCCAGCAGCTTGACAGGGGGTTACGAGCAGTACTTC,CASSLTGGYEQYF
-,TRBV11-2,TRBJ2-1,-,TGTGCCAGCAGCTTAGTTCCAGTCGATGAGCAGTTCTTC,CASSLVPVDEQFF
-,TRBV5-8,TRBJ1-5,-,TGTGCCAGCAGCCAGGGACAAACGGGGGGTGTTCCGAGGAGCAATCAGCCCCAGCATTTT,CASSQGQTGGVPRSNQPQHF
-,TRBV3-1/TRBV3-2,TRBJ1-4,-,TGTGCCAGCAGCCAAGGCGCACCGAGAGCTAATGAAAAACTGTTTTTT,CASSQGAPRANEKLFF
TRBD1,TRBV19,TRBJ1-5,-,TGTGCCAGTAGTATGTTGGGGACAGGGAAGAATCAGCCCCAGCATTTT,CASSMLGTGKNQPQHF
-,TRBV5-4,TRBJ1-1,-,TGTGCCAGCAGCCCCGACACCGAGAACACTGAAGCTTTCTTT,CASSPDTENTEAFF
-,TRBV6-5,TRBJ2-2,-,TGTGCCAGCAGTTACTCGAGCACCGGGGAGCTGTTTTTT,CASSYSSTGELFF
-,TRBV6-5,TRBJ1-1,-,TGTGCCAGCATTGGGAGGGGCACCGGCACTGAAGCTTTCTTT,CASIGRGTGTEAFF
-,TRBV24-1,TRBJ2-2,medium-sized,TGTGCCACCATCCGCTTCTGGACGGACTCGAACACCGGGGAGCTGTTTTTT,CATIRFWTDSNTGELFF
-,TRBV7-3,TRBJ1-1,once,TGTGCCAGCAGCCCAACAGTGAACACTGAAGCTTTCTTT,CASSPTVNTEAFF
-,TRBV5-6,TRBJ2-7,-,TGTGCCAGCAGCTTGGTTTTAGTCGGGGAGCAGTACTTC,CASSLVLVGEQYF
TRBD1,TRBV11-3,TRBJ1-4,-,TGTGCCAGCAGCCGACAGGGGCCCGCAACTAATGAAAAACTGTTTTTT,CASSRQGPATNEKLFF